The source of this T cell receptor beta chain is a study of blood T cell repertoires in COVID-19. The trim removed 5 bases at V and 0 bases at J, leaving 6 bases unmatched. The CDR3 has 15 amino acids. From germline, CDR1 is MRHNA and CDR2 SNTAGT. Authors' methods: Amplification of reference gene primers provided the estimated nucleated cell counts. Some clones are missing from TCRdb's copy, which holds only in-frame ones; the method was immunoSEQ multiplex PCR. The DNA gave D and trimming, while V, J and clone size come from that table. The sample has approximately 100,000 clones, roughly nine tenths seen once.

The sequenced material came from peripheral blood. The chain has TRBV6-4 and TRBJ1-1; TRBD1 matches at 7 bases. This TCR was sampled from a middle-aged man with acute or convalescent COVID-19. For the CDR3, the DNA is TGTGCCAGCAGTCCCCGGACAGGAATGAACACTGAAGCTTTCTTT. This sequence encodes CASSPRTGMNTEAFF.